The 20 T cell receptor beta chains in this list originate from one sample, sequenced in a study of identical twins. TCRdb called the 5' RACE reads again in MiXCR, with one record for every CDR3 protein. The data hold around 200,000 distinct CDR3 sequences, with around 10% observed a single time. The sample was memory (CD45RO+) T cells sorted from blood. The source of these receptors is a woman aged 18-30 years in good health.

This clonotype appeared a few times. V is TRBV29-1 and J is TRBJ2-1, with TRBD2 matching 7 bases. The germline gives CDR1 SQVTM, CDR2 ANQGSEA. CDR3 length: 13 amino acids. The ends lost 4 bases at V and 8 bases at J; junction bases unmatched: 8. CDR3 DNA: TGCAGCGTTGCCCAGCGGGAACTTCATGAGCAGTTCTTC. It yields the protein CSVAQRELHEQFF.

The table lists this clonotype with many counts. The J gene is TRBJ2-7, the V gene TRBV20-1; the match to TRBD2 covers 7 bases. J lost 5 bases, V lost 6 bases, and 7 bases had no gene match. This CDR3 comprises 12 residues. Germline V lookup: CDR1 DFQATT, CDR2 SNEGSKA (reference sequence). The CDR3 spells CSALRLAHEQYF. DNA for the CDR3: TGCAGTGCCTTAAGACTAGCCCACGAGCAGTACTTC.

The rearrangement joins TRBV7-6 to TRBJ2-5; D possibly matches TRBD1 or TRBD2 (6 bases each). CDR3 length: 17 amino acids. Germline V lookup: CDR1 SGHVS, CDR2 FNYEAQ. The ends were cut back, 5 bases at V and 5 bases at J, with 24 bases in the middle. Here the CDR3 DNA reads TGTGCCAGCAGCCCTCGGTCTCCGGGGGCCCTATGGGAGACCCAGTACTTC. Its translation is CASSPRSPGALWETQYF.

The CDR3 DNA sequence: TGTGCCAGCAGCAAATTACAGGGGGCAACTAATGAAAAACTGTTTTTT. Protein sequence: CASSKLQGATNEKLFF. The chain has TRBV7-9 and TRBJ1-4; 8 bases match TRBD1. The CDR3 sequence is 16 residues long. After removal of 5 bases from V and 0 bases from J, the junction contained 5 bases not matched to a gene. Per the germline V gene, CDR1 is SEHNR and CDR2 is FQNEAQ (reference sequence).

The chain carries TRBV2 and TRBJ1-2; D unclear. Trimming removed 2 bases from V and 4 bases from J, with 11 bases in between. CDR1 SNHLY and CDR2 FYNNEI come from the germline V gene. The CDR3 length is 14 residues. The CDR3 is CASSEKVRAYGYTF. The CDR3 bases are TGTGCCAGCAGTGAAAAAGTTCGGGCCTATGGCTACACCTTC.

This chain uses TRBV9 with TRBJ1-2; D possibly corresponds to TRBD1 (5 bases). Germline values: CDR1 SGDLS, CDR2 YYNGEE. This CDR3 is built from 14 residues. V was cut by 2 bases and J by 8 bases, with 16 bases left in between. CDR3 in amino acids: CASSVDTGTGGYTF. CDR3 nucleotides: TGTGCCAGCAGCGTGGATACCGGGACGGGCGGCTACACCTTC.

The sample holds a few counts of this clonotype. The rearrangement joins TRBV29-1 to TRBJ2-7; D is perhaps TRBD2 (5 bases). Germline loops: CDR1 SQVTM, CDR2 ANQGSEA. V lost 6 bases and J lost 5, with 14 bases in between. The CDR3 totals 12 residues. CDR3 nucleotide sequence: TGCAGCGTCTGGACCCCGGAGGACGAGCAGTACTTC. Residues: CSVWTPEDEQYF.

This clonotype was recorded many times. The chain combines TRBV3-1 with TRBJ2-5, with D possibly TRBD2 on 5 matching bases. The CDR3 loop spans 12 amino acids. The germline gives CDR1 LGHDT, CDR2 YNNKEL (reference sequence). Trimming left V 4 bases short and J 5 bases short, with 8 bases between. The CDR3 here is CASSRRDETQYF. The CDR3 DNA is TGTGCCAGCAGCCGCCGGGATGAGACCCAGTACTTC.

The table lists this clonotype with many counts. The rearrangement uses TRBV13 and TRBJ1-1; D is unclear. Germline-derived CDR1 and CDR2 are PRHDT and FYEKMQ (reference sequence). The CDR3 runs to 14 residues. V was shortened by 4 bases and J by 4 bases, with 13 bases between the two germline ends. The chain's CDR3 is CASSSIGPSTEAFF. CDR3 nucleotide sequence: TGTGCCAGCAGCTCCATCGGACCAAGCACTGAAGCTTTCTTT.

This clonotype was counted only a few times. This chain links TRBV30 with TRBJ2-2; perhaps TRBD2 as D (6 bases). The germline V gene encodes CDR1 GTSNPN and CDR2 SVGIG (reference sequence). Trimming removed 0 bases at V and 0 bases at J, with 14 bases between. This CDR3 has 17 residues. The CDR3 protein is CAWSVRPGLSNTGELFF. The CDR3 DNA sequence: TGTGCCTGGAGTGTACGGCCGGGACTCTCGAACACCGGGGAGCTGTTTTTT.

The chain carries TRBV5-1 and TRBJ2-7; D call uncertain. The CDR3 has 12 amino acids. Germline V gives CDR1 SGHRS, CDR2 YFSETQ. Trimming took 5 bases from V and 6 from J, leaving 12 bases between them. CDR3 loop: CASSHTGSEQYF. CDR3 in DNA: TGCGCCAGCAGTCACACCGGGTCCGAGCAGTACTTC.

The table lists this clonotype with many counts. This sequence joins TRBV7-6 and TRBJ2-5; D is unresolved. V was pared by 5 bases and J by 1 base, with 5 bases between. Germline V CDR1 and CDR2: SGHVS, FNYEAQ. The CDR3 extends over 12 amino acids. As DNA, the CDR3 is TGTGCCAGCAGCCCATTCCAAGAGACCCAGTACTTC. It codes for CASSPFQETQYF.

This clonotype has only a few counts. This chain connects TRBV11-2 to TRBJ2-7; 10 bases align to TRBD2. This CDR3 has 17 amino acids. V was clipped by 0 bases and J by 0 bases; unmatched bases: 5. Germline V gene sequence: CDR1 SGHAT, CDR2 FQNNGV. The DNA for the CDR3 is TGTGCCAGCAGCTTAGATGGGGGACTAGCGCGCTCCTACGAGCAGTACTTC. Translation: CASSLDGGLARSYEQYF.

The chain links TRBV18 to TRBJ2-6; possibly TRBD1 for D (5 bases). V gave up 1 base and J gave up 3 bases, with 13 bases separating them. This CDR3 has 17 residues. From germline, CDR1 is KGHSH and CDR2 LQKENI. CDR3 protein: CASSPLAGSSGANVLTF. The CDR3 coding sequence is TGTGCCAGCTCACCACTGGCAGGGTCAAGTGGGGCCAACGTCCTGACTTTC.

The chain couples TRBV9 to TRBJ2-1; 8 bases match TRBD1. The CDR3 length is 15 residues. CDR1 SGDLS and CDR2 YYNGEE come from the germline V gene. V trimming: 3 bases; J trimming: 4 bases; junction bases outside the gene matches: 6. The CDR3 loop is CASSAGGTGYNEQFF. The CDR3 DNA follows: TGTGCCAGCAGCGCTGGCGGGACAGGATACAATGAGCAGTTCTTC.

This clonotype has a count of ten or more. The rearrangement joins TRBV12-3 or TRBV12-4 to TRBJ2-1, with 8 bases fitting TRBD2. This CDR3 has 14 residues. J was trimmed by 0 bases and V by 5 bases; bases with no gene match: 0. This CDR3 reads CASSSGSSYNEQFF. CDR3 DNA: TGTGCCAGCAGTAGCGGGAGCTCCTACAATGAGCAGTTCTTC.

The V and J genes are TRBV5-5 and TRBJ2-1; a weak D match, TRBD2 (6 bases). With 4 bases removed from V and 1 base from J, the gap between germline ends came to 15 bases. CDR3 length equals 16 residues. In germline, CDR1 is SGHKS, CDR2 YYEKEE (reference sequence). The CDR3 coding sequence is TGTGCCAGCAGCACCGGGGTAGCGGAATCCTACAATGAGCAGTTCTTC. Its translation: CASSTGVAESYNEQFF.

This clonotype was counted at least ten times. The rearrangement joins TRBV7-8 to TRBJ1-1; D not certain. V was cut by 3 bases and J by 0 bases, with 8 bases left in between. CDR3 length: 14 residues. CDR1 and CDR2 from the germline V gene are SGHVS and FQNEAQ. CDR3 bases: TGTGCCAGCAGCTTCCCGGCTATGAACACTGAAGCTTTCTTT. Translating it yields CASSFPAMNTEAFF.

This chain uses TRBV20-1 with TRBJ1-1; 10 bases match TRBD1. This CDR3 has 13 amino acids. The germline V gene has CDR1 DFQATT and CDR2 SNEGSKA (reference sequence). The V gene end was trimmed by 6 bases and the J gene end by 3 bases; junction bases not matched to a gene: 4. The CDR3 here is CSAPTGGYTEAFF. Written as DNA, the CDR3 is TGCAGTGCCCCGACAGGGGGCTACACTGAAGCTTTCTTT.

This clonotype was picked up a small number of times. The chain joins TRBV12-3 or TRBV12-4 to TRBJ2-3, with TRBD2 identical over 7 bases. After removal of 4 bases from V and 2 bases from J, the junction contained 9 bases not matched to a gene. The length of the CDR3 is 16 residues. In DNA, the CDR3 is TGTGCCAGCAGTTCCCCCCCCGGGGGGATCACAGATACGCAGTATTTT. It specifies CASSSPPGGITDTQYF.